These 21 T cell receptor beta chains came from one sample sequenced in a study of response to subunit inactivated influenza vaccine. TCRdb independently ran MiXCR on the RT-PCR reads; one entry per CDR3 protein. The sample yields under 850,000 distinct CDR3 sequences, 18% seen once. This material consisted of PBMCs from blood, taken around 5 days after vaccination. These receptors all come from a man in his forties or fifties who received an inactivated influenza vaccine.

This clonotype was counted only a few times. The chain has TRBV19 and TRBJ1-1, with a tentative D call TRBD1 (5 bases). This CDR3 is 13 amino acids long. CDR1 is LNHDA and CDR2 is SQIVND in the germline V gene (reference sequence). Trimming left V 9 bases short and J 3 bases short, with 14 bases between. The CDR3 is CASGTWGYTEAFF. The DNA of the CDR3 is TGTGCCAGCGGGACTTGGGGGTACACTGAAGCTTTCTTT.

Regarding this clonotype: This may stem from a read error, because a much larger clone lies one nucleotide away. This chain uses TRBV29-1 with TRBJ2-5, with D possibly TRBD1 on 5 matching bases. CDR3 length: 10 amino acids. Germline V gene sequence: CDR1 SQVTM, CDR2 ANQGSEA. Between the trimmed V and J ends, which lost 1 base and 11 bases, there was a span of 8 bases. The CDR3 loop is CSVEVTAQYF. CDR3 coding DNA: TGCAGCGTTGAAGTGACAGCACAGTACTTC. Full variable domain (missing parts from reference TRBV29-1 and TRBJ2-5): SAVISQKPSRDICQRGTSLTIQCQVDSQVTMMFWYRQQPGQSLTLIATANQGSEATYESGFVIDKFPISRPNLTFSTLTVSNMSPEDSSIYLCSVEVTAQYFGPGTRLLVL.

This clonotype was found many times. The chain combines TRBV15 with TRBJ2-5; TRBD2 aligns across 8 bases. From germline, CDR1 is LNHNV and CDR2 YYDKDF (reference sequence). The CDR3 totals 13 residues. J gave up 5 bases and V 8 bases, and 7 bases lay outside the gene matches. Here the CDR3 DNA reads TGTGCCACCGCCATATTAGCGGGGGAGACCCAGTACTTC. This translates into CATAILAGETQYF. The full variable domain, completed using reference TRBV15 and TRBJ2-5, is DAMVIQNPRYQVTQFGKPVTLSCSQTLNHNVMYWYQQKSSQAPKLLFHYYDKDFNNEADTPDNFQSRRPNTSFCFLDIRSPGLGDTAMYLCATAILAGETQYFGPGTRLLVL.

This clonotype came up many times. V is TRBV7-9 and J is TRBJ2-1; 8 bases align to TRBD2. V lost 5 bases, J lost 3 bases, and 6 bases stayed unmatched. Germline loops: CDR1 SEHNR, CDR2 FQNEAQ (reference sequence). The CDR3 spans 15 residues. The CDR3: CASSVTTSVYNEQFF. CDR3 in DNA: TGTGCCAGCAGCGTGACGACTAGCGTCTACAATGAGCAGTTCTTC.

There are a few counts of this clonotype. The chain joins TRBV3-1 to TRBJ2-7; D remains unclear. Germline-derived CDR1 and CDR2 are LGHDT and YNNKEL (reference sequence). V was pared by 0 bases and J by 0 bases, with 6 bases between. The CDR3 extends over 14 amino acids. The CDR3: CASSQERYSYEQYF. The CDR3 nucleotides are TGTGCCAGCAGCCAAGAGCGATACTCCTACGAGCAGTACTTC.

This clonotype came up a few times. The chain couples TRBV7-2 to TRBJ2-1; TRBD2 might be the D (5 bases). The CDR3 contains 14 residues. Looked up from germline, CDR1 is SGHTA and CDR2 is FQGNSA. V lost 3 bases and J 5 bases, leaving 11 bases between the germline ends. The CDR3 DNA is TGTGCCAGCAGCTTCGGACTGATTGACAATGAGCAGTTCTTC. Translated, it gives CASSFGLIDNEQFF. The full variable domain, in which reference TRBV7-2 and TRBJ2-1 provide the parts outside the CDR3, is GAGVSQSPSNKVTEKGKDVELRCDPISGHTALYWYRQSLGQGLEFLIYFQGNSAPDKSGLPSDRFSAERTGGSVSTLTIQRTQQEDSAVYLCASSFGLIDNEQFFGPGTRLTVL.

This clonotype was counted a few times. The rearrangement links TRBV6-5 to TRBJ2-1, with D possibly matching TRBD2 (6 bases). Germline CDR1 MNHEY, CDR2 SVGAGI. The CDR3 covers 11 residues. Between the trimmed V and J ends, which lost 6 bases and 12 bases, there was a span of 12 bases. The CDR3 region has the DNA TGTGCCAGCAGCGGGAGCAAGGGGCAGTTCTTC. Amino acid sequence: CASSGSKGQFF.

Many counts were recorded for this clonotype. V is TRBV4-3 and J is TRBJ2-5; D possibly matches TRBD1 or TRBD2 (5 bases each). The CDR3 totals 15 residues. Trimming removed 0 bases from V and 5 bases from J, with 13 bases in between. Germline CDR1 reads LGHNA; CDR2 reads YSLEER. CDR3 residues: CASSQDGTGWETQYF. The CDR3 bases are TGCGCCAGCAGCCAAGATGGGACCGGATGGGAGACCCAGTACTTC.

This clonotype was counted between two and nine times. CDR3 sequence (DNA): TGTGCCAGCAGTGAAGCCTTCGGGGGCATAGAGACCCAGTACTTC. Encoded protein: CASSEAFGGIETQYF. The chain joins TRBV6-1 to TRBJ2-5; either TRBD1 or TRBD2 may supply D (6 bases each). V lost 0 bases and J lost 4, with 12 bases in between. The CDR3 loop spans 15 amino acids. CDR1 and CDR2 from the germline V gene are MNHNS and SASEGT.

This clonotype was counted only a few times. The V call is TRBV10-3, the J call TRBJ2-2, with a weak D call TRBD2 (6 bases). The CDR3 is 17 residues long. The V and J ends lost 6 bases and 4 bases respectively, with 21 bases between them. CDR1 is ENHRY, CDR2 SYGVKD, per germline. CDR3 region: CAIRIGTLEAGTGELFF. In DNA form, the CDR3 reads TGTGCCATCAGAATTGGGACTCTCGAAGCGGGCACCGGGGAGCTGTTTTTT.

J is TRBJ2-5 and V is TRBV15; 8 nucleotides align to TRBD2. The J segment lost 4 bases and the V segment lost 0 bases, leaving 13 bases of the junction unmatched. Per the germline V gene, CDR1 is LNHNV and CDR2 is YYDKDF (reference sequence). There are 18 residues in the CDR3. In nucleotides, the CDR3 is TGTGCCACCAGCAGAGAAGGTTATAGCGGGGATCCCCGAGAGACCCAGTACTTC. Protein sequence: CATSREGYSGDPRETQYF.

There are many counts of this clonotype. The chain recombines TRBV6-2 or TRBV6-3 with TRBJ2-7; 12 bases align to TRBD2. CDR1 is MNHEY, CDR2 SVGEGT, per germline. The CDR3 is 16 amino acids. With 6 bases clipped from V and 5 bases from J, the junction kept 11 bases outside the gene matches. The CDR3 DNA sequence: TGTGCCAGCAGCCAACAGACTAGCGGGAGACCTAACGAGCAGTACTTC. This encodes CASSQQTSGRPNEQYF.

The genes are TRBV4-1 and TRBJ2-7; 8 bases are a match to TRBD2. V dropped 0 bases and J dropped 2; count of bases not matched to a gene: 9. Germline-derived CDR1 and CDR2 are MGHRA and YSYEKL. This CDR3 has 17 residues. The CDR3 reads CASSQDRGLAGTYEQYF. The CDR3 bases are TGCGCCAGCAGCCAAGATAGGGGGTTAGCGGGGACCTACGAGCAGTACTTC.

This clonotype was observed a few times. The rearrangement uses TRBV20-1 and TRBJ2-1; D gene uncertain. Germline V gene sequence: CDR1 DFQATT, CDR2 SNEGSKA (reference sequence). This CDR3 is 10 amino acids long. Deletions cut 8 bases from V and 8 bases from J, with 10 bases between. The CDR3 bases are TGCAGTCCATCCGCGGATGAGCAGTTCTTC. Protein: CSPSADEQFF.

V and J are TRBV4-2 and TRBJ2-5; 7 bases match TRBD2. Germline lookup yields CDR1 LGHNA and CDR2 YNFKEQ. V lost 0 bases and J lost 6; bases outside the gene matches: 4. The CDR3 loop spans 14 amino acids. The CDR3 DNA reads TGTGCCAGCAGCCAAGATTTGGGGGGGAAGACCCAGTACTTC. Its translation: CASSQDLGGKTQYF.

This rearrangement joins TRBV5-4 to TRBJ2-1; no firm D call. V was clipped by 0 bases and J by 6 bases, with 10 bases between them. The CDR3 sequence is 14 residues long. Germline V lookup: CDR1 SGHNT, CDR2 YYREEE (reference sequence). CDR3 DNA sequence: TGTGCCAGCAGCTTGGAAATGGTTCCCAATGAGCAGTTCTTC. Its protein is CASSLEMVPNEQFF.

In its sample, this clonotype was seen a few times. V gene TRBV27 combines with J gene TRBJ1-5; D gene ambiguous. The CDR3 is 14 residues long. Per germline, CDR1 MNHEY and CDR2 SMNVEV (reference sequence). The V and J ends lost 3 bases and 0 bases respectively, with 6 bases between them. This CDR3 is CASSFANSNQPQHF. The CDR3 coding sequence is TGTGCCAGCAGTTTCGCAAATAGCAATCAGCCCCAGCATTTT.

V and J are TRBV10-2 and TRBJ1-1, with 7 bases that match TRBD1. V trimming: 6 bases; J trimming: 1 base; junction bases outside the gene matches: 5. This CDR3 region has 14 residues. CDR1 WSHSY and CDR2 SAAADI come from the germline V gene. CDR3 sequence reads: CASRAGTANTEAFF. Written as DNA, the CDR3 is TGCGCCAGCAGAGCCGGGACAGCGAACACTGAAGCTTTCTTT.

The chain employs TRBV7-9 and TRBJ2-1, with TRBD2 identical over 10 bases. Germline-derived CDR1 and CDR2 are SEHNR and FQNEAQ (reference sequence). This CDR3 has 16 amino acids. V lost 5 bases to trimming and J lost 0 bases; unmatched junction nucleotides: 4. The CDR3 nucleotides are TGTGCCAGCAGCCCCTCTAGCGGGAGCTCCTACAATGAGCAGTTCTTC. Protein sequence: CASSPSSGSSYNEQFF. Based on the CDR3 plus reference TRBV7-9 and TRBJ2-1, the full variable domain is DTGVSQNPRHKITKRGQNVTFRCDPISEHNRLYWYRQTLGQGPEFLTYFQNEAQLEKSRLLSDRFSAERPKGSFSTLEIQRTEQGDSAMYLCASSPSSGSSYNEQFFGPGTRLTVL.

This clonotype has a handful of counts. V gene TRBV20-1 combines with J gene TRBJ2-7, with TRBD1 matching over 10 bases. CDR1 and CDR2 from the germline V gene are DFQATT and SNEGSKA (reference sequence). This CDR3 comprises 15 residues. Trimming took 1 base from V and 2 from J; bases not matched to a gene: 5. The CDR3 here is CSARVPGTGAYEQYF. For the CDR3, the DNA is TGCAGTGCTAGAGTTCCCGGGACAGGGGCCTACGAGCAGTACTTC.

This clonotype came up a few times. CDR3 residues: CSVRQGGRTEAFF. The CDR3 bases are TGCAGCGTCCGACAGGGGGGAAGGACTGAAGCTTTCTTT. V usage is TRBV29-1 and J usage is TRBJ1-1; TRBD1 matches 9 bases. V gave up 6 bases and J gave up 5 bases; unmatched junction bases: 7. The CDR3 contains 13 residues. Per germline, CDR1 SQVTM and CDR2 ANQGSEA.